This record concerns one TCR beta chain sequence. Its antigen is undetermined. This record belongs to a study of T cell responses to AZD1222 COVID-19 vaccine. Across the study: Second-dose recipients at about 4 or about 12 weeks were treated as one pooled group. Study-wide findings and caveats: Just a handful of AZD1222 recipients were seropositive at baseline.

CDR3 length: 13 residues. The V gene lost 0 bases and the J gene lost 3 bases, with 6 bases spanning the gap. Germline V gene sequence: CDR1 MNHEY, CDR2 SMNVEV (reference sequence). Here immunoSEQ multiplex PCR was the method, and the copy in TCRdb shows in-frame clones only, minus some. The sample lists approximately 150,000 clones, about nine tenths seen once, with around 2.9% in the top ten. The sequence derives from an adult in good health. Sequenced here: peripheral blood, sampled on day 0 of AZD1222 vaccination. The chain links TRBV27 to TRBJ2-7; D is ambiguous. The CDR3 here is CASSLSPNYEQYF. CDR3 DNA: TGTGCCAGCAGTTTATCTCCCAACTACGAGCAGTACTTC.